This T cell receptor beta chain was observed in a study of blood T cell repertoires in COVID-19. Study background: Samples came from the United States, Italy and Spain, spanning acute and convalescent COVID-19.

In the authors' workflow: Nucleated cell counts were estimated from reference gene primer amplification. The table came from immunoSEQ multiplex PCR; TCRdb's copy has only in-frame clones and leaves some out. V and J calls and clone size are copied from that table; D and trimming were computed from the DNA. In the table there are around 270,000 clones, around 88% of which are singletons. The CDR3 has 15 amino acids. Germline V gives CDR1 LGHNA, CDR2 YSLEER. Trimming cost V 0 bases and J 2 bases, with 10 bases left between them. V is TRBV4-3 and J is TRBJ2-5; possible D gene TRBD1, 5 bases. The TCR comes from a man aged 25 to 40 with active or convalescent COVID-19. Sequences were obtained from peripheral blood. The CDR3 coding sequence is TGCGCCAGCAGCCAAGATTGGGGCGAGCAAGAGACCCAGTACTTC. This encodes CASSQDWGEQETQYF.